Each of the 29 T cell receptor beta chains below was sequenced from the same sample in a study of T cell clonotyping in hematopoietic cell transplantation. Clones were read by immunoSEQ multiplex PCR, and TCRdb kept only the in-frame ones, dropping some. The top ten hold approximately 14% of the sample, which has 10,000 to 15,000 clones, 65% to 80% seen once. Sequenced here: peripheral blood mononuclear cells, sampled 180 days after allogeneic stem cell transplant. Source of these receptors: a male patient aged 60 to 75 who had an allogeneic stem cell transplant from an unrelated donor, so the T cells may come from the graft donor. Some clones in this sample may be carry-over from other donors' samples.

The J gene is TRBJ2-7, the V gene TRBV25-1; a possible D gene is TRBD2 (5 bases). In germline, CDR1 is MGHDK, CDR2 SYGVNS. Between the trimmed V and J ends, which lost 1 base and 4 bases, there was a span of 11 bases. CDR3 length: 14 residues. In DNA form, the CDR3 reads TGTGCCAGCAGTGAATTTAGAGGGCGGTACGAGCAGTACTTC. Protein sequence: CASSEFRGRYEQYF.

The gene calls are TRBV19 and TRBJ2-1; the match to TRBD2 covers 7 bases. Looked up from germline, CDR1 is LNHDA and CDR2 is SQIVND (reference sequence). J was trimmed by 3 bases and V by 3 bases; bases with no gene match: 5. This CDR3 is 15 amino acids long. CDR3 region: CASSMGGTNYNEQFF. The CDR3 nucleotides are TGTGCCAGTAGTATGGGGGGGACGAACTACAATGAGCAGTTCTTC.

This clone was counted a few times. The rearrangement joins TRBV2 to TRBJ2-1; either TRBD1 or TRBD2 may supply D (6 bases each). The V end lost 1 base, the J end lost 8 bases, and 9 bases lay between the germline ends. CDR1 and CDR2 from the germline V gene are SNHLY and FYNNEI. This CDR3 has 13 residues. The CDR3 here is CASSEVEGDEQFF. CDR3 nucleotides: TGTGCCAGCAGTGAAGTGGAGGGGGATGAGCAGTTCTTC.

This clone was counted only a few times. This chain joins TRBV30 and TRBJ1-1, with 9 bases aligning to TRBD1. This CDR3 region has 13 residues. Per the germline V gene, CDR1 is GTSNPN and CDR2 is SVGIG (reference sequence). The V segment lost 5 bases and the J segment 3 bases; nucleotides outside the gene matches: 4. The CDR3 spells CAWGTGLDTEAFF. DNA of the CDR3: TGTGCCTGGGGGACAGGGTTGGACACTGAAGCTTTCTTT.

J is TRBJ1-1 and V is TRBV30; maybe TRBD1 (5 bases). Looked up from germline, CDR1 is GTSNPN and CDR2 is SVGIG (reference sequence). V lost 5 bases to trimming and J lost 5 bases, with 9 bases between them. This CDR3 has 11 amino acids. Written as DNA, the CDR3 is TGTGCCTGGGCCGGGGGGACTGAAGCTTTCTTT. Protein product: CAWAGGTEAFF. Looking up the rest from reference TRBV30 and TRBJ1-1 gives the full variable domain: SQTIHQWPATLVQPVGSPLSLECTVEGTSNPNLYWYRQAAGRGLQLLFYSVGIGQISSEVPQNLSASRPQDRQFILSSKKLLLSDSGFYLCAWAGGTEAFFGQGTRLTVV.

The CDR3 bases are TGTGCCAGCAGTGAAGGACGTGAGCGGGAGAATTCCTACGAGCAGTACTTC. Its translation: CASSEGRERENSYEQYF. The chain has TRBV25-1 and TRBJ2-7; 8 bases match TRBD2. CDR3 size: 17 residues. Germline V lookup: CDR1 MGHDK, CDR2 SYGVNS. The V and J ends lost 2 bases and 1 base, in that order; junction bases with no gene match: 10.

The V gene is TRBV30, the J gene TRBJ2-7; no clear D. This CDR3 spans 11 amino acids. CDR1 is GTSNPN and CDR2 is SVGIG in the germline V gene (reference sequence). The germline V and J ends were trimmed by 2 bases and 2 bases, with 4 bases remaining between them. The CDR3: CAWSTTYEQYF. For the CDR3, the DNA is TGTGCCTGGAGTACTACCTACGAGCAGTACTTC. Drawing the rest from reference TRBV30 and TRBJ2-7, the complete variable domain is SQTIHQWPATLVQPVGSPLSLECTVEGTSNPNLYWYRQAAGRGLQLLFYSVGIGQISSEVPQNLSASRPQDRQFILSSKKLLLSDSGFYLCAWSTTYEQYFGPGTRLTVT.

The J gene is TRBJ2-1, the V gene TRBV30; D could derive from TRBD1 or TRBD2 (6 bases each). Per germline, CDR1 GTSNPN and CDR2 SVGIG (reference sequence). The CDR3 covers 14 residues. V was trimmed by 0 bases and J by 9 bases, leaving 15 bases between them. This CDR3 is CAWSVLGGTAEQFF. In nucleotides, the CDR3 is TGTGCCTGGAGTGTACTAGGGGGGACGGCTGAGCAGTTCTTC.

The V call is TRBV7-2, the J call TRBJ1-2; no firm D call. Germline-derived CDR1 and CDR2 are SGHTA and FQGNSA. The CDR3 has 13 residues. V dropped 7 bases and J dropped 8 bases, with 17 bases sitting between them. The CDR3: CASTPLGLWGYTF. The CDR3, as DNA: TGTGCCAGCACCCCCCTAGGGCTGTGGGGCTACACCTTC.

On this clone: The identical CDR3 is also encoded by other nucleotide sequences in the sample. V and J are TRBV15 and TRBJ2-7; 12 bases line up with TRBD1. This CDR3 spans 14 amino acids. Germline V gene lookup returns CDR1 LNHNV and CDR2 YYDKDF (reference sequence). Germline trimming cut 3 bases from V and 6 bases from J; bases unmatched to any gene: 3. The CDR3 sequence is CATSRGQGAREQYF. The CDR3 nucleotides read TGTGCCACCAGCAGGGGACAGGGGGCTCGCGAGCAGTACTTC.

Judged by abundance, this clone is medium-sized (0.01 to 0.1%). The chain links TRBV7-6 to TRBJ1-2; D gene unclear. Germline CDR1 reads SGHVS; CDR2 reads FNYEAQ. The CDR3 contains 14 residues. The V end lost 5 bases, the J end lost 5 bases, and 15 bases lay between the germline ends. CDR3 amino acids: CASSPETVGYGYTF. The CDR3 coding sequence is TGTGCCAGCAGCCCGGAGACGGTTGGTTATGGCTACACCTTC.

This clone was picked up one time. The chain is built from TRBV6-5 and TRBJ1-2; 11 bases fit TRBD1. The CDR3 length is 16 residues. Germline V gene data show CDR1 as MNHEY and CDR2 as SVGAGI. The junction had 4 bases not matched to a gene; V was cut back by 2 bases and J by 2 bases. CDR3: CASSYRRTGGNYGYTF. The CDR3 DNA is TGTGCCAGCAGTTACCGGAGGACAGGGGGCAACTATGGCTACACCTTC.

This clone was picked up a small number of times. The V gene is TRBV5-1, the J gene TRBJ2-2; no reliable D call. Deletions cut 2 bases from V and 1 base from J, with 6 bases between. The germline CDR1 and CDR2 sequences are SGHRS and YFSETQ. CDR3 length: 14 amino acids. DNA for the CDR3: TGCGCCAGCAGCTTAGAACAGAACACCGGGGAGCTGTTTTTT. This translates into CASSLEQNTGELFF.

Written as DNA, the CDR3 is TGTGCCAGCACCATGGGTGGGGGCCAAGAGACCCAGTACTTC. Its translation is CASTMGGGQETQYF. The chain couples TRBV7-6 to TRBJ2-5; TRBD1 or TRBD2 may be the D gene (5 bases each). With 7 bases removed from V and 1 base from J, the gap between germline ends came to 13 bases. The germline gives CDR1 SGHVS, CDR2 FNYEAQ. This CDR3 region has 14 residues.

V is TRBV23-1 and J is TRBJ2-6; 10 bases are a match to TRBD1. TRBV23-1 has ORF status, its function being uncertain. The CDR3 length is 20 residues. V lost 4 bases to trimming and J lost 1 base; unmatched junction nucleotides: 13. In DNA, the CDR3 is TGCGCCAGCAGTCCCCATAAGGGGACAGGGGATTTATCTGGGGCCAACGTCCTGACTTTC. Its translation: CASSPHKGTGDLSGANVLTF.

Only a few counts were recorded for this clone. The gene calls are TRBV28 and TRBJ1-4; D call uncertain. The length of the CDR3 is 14 residues. Germline CDR1 is MDHEN and CDR2 is SYDVKM. Trimming stripped 5 bases from V and 8 bases from J, with 15 bases between. CDR3: CASSTLGPGEKLFF. For the CDR3, the DNA is TGTGCCAGCAGTACGCTAGGTCCGGGGGAAAAACTGTTTTTT.

The chain combines TRBV28 with TRBJ1-5; D ambiguous. CDR1 and CDR2 from the germline V gene are MDHEN and SYDVKM. Deletions cut 7 bases from V and 6 bases from J, with 10 bases between. CDR3 length equals 12 residues. The CDR3 nucleotides read TGTGCCAGCACCTCTCGGGGTCAGCCCCAGCATTTT. This translates into CASTSRGQPQHF.

J is TRBJ1-2 and V is TRBV19; weak D call: TRBD1 (5 bases). From germline, CDR1 is LNHDA and CDR2 SQIVND (reference sequence). CDR3 size: 19 residues. V was pared by 0 bases and J by 2 bases, with 22 bases between. Here the CDR3 DNA reads TGTGCCAGTAGTATAGATCATTGGGGCACCGGCAGTTTAAACTATGGCTACACCTTC. Translated, it gives CASSIDHWGTGSLNYGYTF. The complete variable domain, with remaining parts taken from reference TRBV19 and TRBJ1-2, reads DGGITQSPKYLFRKEGQNVTLSCEQNLNHDAMYWYRQDPGQGLRLIYYSQIVNDFQKGDIAEGYSVSREKKESFPLTVTSAQKNPTAFYLCASSIDHWGTGSLNYGYTFGSGTRLTVV.

The chain recombines TRBV2 with TRBJ1-4; D unclear. The germline CDR1 and CDR2 sequences are SNHLY and FYNNEI. The V end was cut by 10 bases, the J end by 7 bases, with 19 bases between. The CDR3 spans 14 residues. The CDR3 nucleotides read TGTGCCAACCACCGAGAGGGTGGCGGTGAAAAACTGTTTTTT. It encodes CANHREGGGEKLFF.

The V and J genes are TRBV10-2 and TRBJ2-3; D unclear. Between the trimmed V and J ends, which lost 2 bases and 2 bases, there was a span of 11 bases. CDR1 is WSHSY, CDR2 SAAADI, per germline. The CDR3 length is 15 residues. CDR3 amino acids: CASSEVDDDTDTQYF. In nucleotides, the CDR3 is TGCGCCAGCAGTGAGGTCGATGATGACACAGATACGCAGTATTTT.

The V call is TRBV27, the J call TRBJ1-1, with a weak D call TRBD1 (5 bases). The CDR3 is made up of 11 amino acids. Germline values: CDR1 MNHEY, CDR2 SMNVEV (reference sequence). Between the trimmed V and J ends, which lost 9 bases and 11 bases, there was a span of 16 bases. CDR3 in amino acids: CARGAKGSAFF. For the CDR3, the DNA is TGTGCCAGAGGGGCCAAGGGGAGCGCTTTCTTT.

The V and J genes are TRBV5-6 and TRBJ2-7; D ambiguous. CDR1 and CDR2 (germline): SGHDT, YYEEEE. Trimming took 0 bases from V and 2 from J, leaving 6 bases between them. The CDR3 has 13 residues. The CDR3 protein is CASSLGRTYEQYF. The CDR3 coding sequence is TGTGCCAGCAGCTTGGGCCGAACCTACGAGCAGTACTTC.

This chain links TRBV28 with TRBJ1-2; no clear D. Per germline, CDR1 MDHEN and CDR2 SYDVKM. The CDR3 extends over 11 amino acids. V lost 5 bases, J lost 8 bases, and 9 bases lay in between. CDR3 sequence reads: CASSPNQGYTF. The CDR3 DNA follows: TGTGCCAGCAGTCCCAATCAGGGCTACACCTTC.

This chain links TRBV19 with TRBJ1-2; D uncertain. The germline V gene encodes CDR1 LNHDA and CDR2 SQIVND (reference sequence). Trimming removed 10 bases at V and 4 bases at J, with 19 bases between. The CDR3 spans 14 residues. CDR3 sequence reads: CATSLTPGGYGYTF. The CDR3, as DNA: TGTGCCACCTCGTTAACCCCGGGCGGCTATGGCTACACCTTC.

Sample share makes this clone medium-sized. The gene calls are TRBV28 and TRBJ1-3, with D possibly being TRBD1 (6 bases). CDR1 and CDR2 (germline): MDHEN, SYDVKM. Between the trimmed V and J ends, which lost 7 bases and 1 base, there was a span of 11 bases. This CDR3 comprises 14 residues. The CDR3: CASTLGGSGNTIYF. In DNA form, the CDR3 reads TGTGCCAGCACCCTAGGGGGGTCTGGAAACACCATATATTTT.

This clone is classed as large. The rearrangement joins TRBV6-5 to TRBJ1-1; perhaps TRBD1 as D (5 bases). In germline, CDR1 is MNHEY, CDR2 SVGAGI. V was shortened by 3 bases and J by 7 bases, with 18 bases between the two germline ends. The CDR3 loop spans 15 amino acids. This CDR3 is CASSYFPGRGNEAFF. The CDR3 region has the DNA TGTGCCAGCAGTTATTTTCCGGGAAGGGGTAATGAAGCTTTCTTT.

J is TRBJ2-3 and V is TRBV19, with 13 positions matching TRBD2. CDR1 is LNHDA and CDR2 is SQIVND in the germline V gene (reference sequence). There are 17 residues in the CDR3. V gave up 3 bases and J gave up 2 bases; unmatched junction bases: 5. In nucleotides, the CDR3 is TGTGCCAGTAGTATCGGACTAGCGGGAGCCAACACAGATACGCAGTATTTT. Its translation: CASSIGLAGANTDTQYF.

Only one count was recorded for this clone. The V gene is TRBV4-3, the J gene TRBJ2-5; 8 bases line up with TRBD1. The CDR3 runs 15 residues. The V segment lost 0 bases and the J segment 5 bases; nucleotides outside the gene matches: 5. Germline V gene lookup returns CDR1 LGHNA and CDR2 YSLEER. CDR3 nucleotides: TGCGCCAGCAGCCAAGAGGAGTACAGGGGGGAGACCCAGTACTTC. Encoded protein: CASSQEEYRGETQYF.

This chain links TRBV5-6 with TRBJ1-2, with 11 bases aligning to TRBD1. Germline CDR1 is SGHDT and CDR2 is YYEEEE. The CDR3 has 14 amino acids. V was pared by 0 bases and J by 6 bases, with 1 base of the junction left unmatched. CDR3 sequence reads: CASSLGTGGHGYTF. The CDR3 nucleotides are TGTGCCAGCAGCTTGGGGACAGGGGGCCATGGCTACACCTTC.